This T cell receptor (beta chain) appears in the sequencing data of a study of blood T cell repertoires in COVID-19. Across the study: Collection of acute and convalescent COVID-19 samples took place in the United States, Italy and Spain. T cells, B-cell-depleted T cells, or PBMCs supplied cDNA or gDNA.

Cohorts were assigned according to the clinical history that participants reported. In the source study's methods: The authors estimated nucleated cell counts from reference gene primer amplification. Using immunoSEQ multiplex PCR, the repertoire was profiled, and TCRdb retains in-frame clones only, with some absent. The V and J calls and clone size were taken over from that table, and D and trimming were inferred from the DNA. The sample lists approximately 250,000 clones; 80% to 90% were seen once. V trimming: 3 bases; J trimming: 7 bases; junction bases outside the gene matches: 6. The CDR3 spans 14 residues. From germline, CDR1 is SQVTM and CDR2 ANQGSEA. This clone was recorded once.

Sequencing used PBMCs or T cells enriched from blood (not recorded which). The chain uses TRBV29-1 and TRBJ1-4, with 9 bases that match TRBD1. The origin of this receptor is a woman under 40 with acute COVID-19. The chain's CDR3 is CSVDWTGVGEKLFF. The CDR3 DNA reads as TGCAGCGTTGATTGGACAGGGGTGGGTGAAAAACTGTTTTTT. Full variable domain (outside the CDR3, taken from reference TRBV29-1 and TRBJ1-4): SAVISQKPSRDICQRGTSLTIQCQVDSQVTMMFWYRQQPGQSLTLIATANQGSEATYESGFVIDKFPISRPNLTFSTLTVSNMSPEDSSIYLCSVDWTGVGEKLFFGSGTQLSVL.